These T cell receptor beta chains were read from a single sample in a study of cytomegalovirus exposure and HLA in healthy donors. TCRdb's copy holds only in-frame clones and misses some; the assay was immunoSEQ multiplex PCR. The sample contains about 120,000 clones, around 78% of which appear only once. What was sequenced was PBMCs. These receptors were collected from a man in his late teens or twenties in good health and CMV-seropositive. CDR3s leave out the opening cysteine and the closing phenylalanine or tryptophan. Each record gives: CDR3 protein, J gene, CDR3 length, V gene.

CDR3 protein: SSEEGAGYGYT; J gene: TRBJ1-2; CDR3 length: 11; V gene: TRBV29-1
CDR3 protein: ASSMGGPHNEQF; J gene: TRBJ2-1; CDR3 length: 12; V gene: TRBV19
CDR3 protein: ASSQASGVHEAQETQY; J gene: TRBJ2-5; CDR3 length: 16; V gene: TRBV4-1
CDR3 protein: AWSFSGGQPQH; J gene: TRBJ1-5; CDR3 length: 11; V gene: TRBV30
CDR3 protein: ASSLLSGGAHEQY; J gene: TRBJ2-7; CDR3 length: 13; V gene: TRBV27
CDR3 protein: ASSLEGRGEKLF; J gene: TRBJ1-4; CDR3 length: 12; V gene: TRBV28
CDR3 protein: ATSGLDFYEQF; J gene: TRBJ2-1; CDR3 length: 11; V gene: TRBV27
CDR3 protein: SGGTSGTSTDTQY; J gene: TRBJ2-3; CDR3 length: 13; V gene: TRBV29-1
CDR3 protein: ASSDSTGADTQY; J gene: TRBJ2-3; CDR3 length: 12; V gene: TRBV6-4
CDR3 protein: ASSRRTGTLFPGANVLT; J gene: TRBJ2-6; CDR3 length: 17; V gene: TRBV21-1
CDR3 protein: SARAGWEQY; J gene: TRBJ2-7; CDR3 length: 9; V gene: TRBV20-1
CDR3 protein: ASSPPAGGLEQY; J gene: TRBJ2-7; CDR3 length: 12; V gene: TRBV18
CDR3 protein: ASSLSGAPYNEQF; J gene: TRBJ2-1; CDR3 length: 13; V gene: TRBV11-3
CDR3 protein: ASSYPNSPLH; J gene: TRBJ1-6; CDR3 length: 10; V gene: TRBV6-5